Following are 30 T cell receptor beta chains from one sample sequenced in a study of Ad26.COV2.S vaccination and SARS-CoV-2 variants. Profiled with immunoSEQ multiplex PCR; TCRdb holds only in-frame clones, not every one. This sample has 440,000 or so clones, with 92% found just once. The treatment: around 19 received Ad26.COV2.S at low or high dose, single or two shots; about 5 received placebo; per-sample allocation not given. Sample collection was performed on day 63 after the first vaccine or placebo injection. This specimen was peripheral blood, taken in a trial of Ad26.COV2.S vaccine versus placebo. All receptors come from a person between 18 and 65 years old who received the Ad26.COV2.S COVID-19 vaccine or a placebo.

CDR3 region: CASRVLEGAETQYF. The CDR3, as DNA: TGTGCCAGCAGAGTACTTGAGGGCGCGGAGACCCAGTACTTC. This sequence joins TRBV28 and TRBJ2-5; D might be TRBD2 (5 bases). Germline values: CDR1 MDHEN, CDR2 SYDVKM. V was trimmed by 6 bases and J by 5 bases, leaving 16 bases between them. The length of the CDR3 is 14 residues.

The rearrangement joins TRBV5-4 to TRBJ1-2, with D possibly matching TRBD1 (6 bases). Germline lookup yields CDR1 SGHNT and CDR2 YYREEE (reference sequence). This CDR3 contains 13 residues. V lost 4 bases and J lost 4, with 11 bases in between. In DNA, the CDR3 is TGTGCCAGCAGCCCAACAGGGATCTATGGCTACACCTTC. It translates to CASSPTGIYGYTF.

The chain is built from TRBV28 and TRBJ1-2, with 7 bases aligning to TRBD1. Germline CDR1 MDHEN, CDR2 SYDVKM. CDR3 length: 14 amino acids. The V segment lost 7 bases and the J segment 4 bases; nucleotides outside the gene matches: 9. The CDR3: CASTRETGSYGYTF. Here the CDR3 DNA reads TGTGCCAGCACCCGAGAGACAGGGAGCTATGGCTACACCTTC.

A few counts support this clone. The rearrangement uses TRBV19 and TRBJ1-4; D is ambiguous. The length of the CDR3 is 18 residues. Trimming removed 7 bases at V and 8 bases at J, with 29 bases between. CDR1 and CDR2 (germline): LNHDA, SQIVND (reference sequence). The CDR3 nucleotides read TGTGCCAGTACCTATTCATCGATAGGGCCTAGGGCTGGGGAAAAACTGTTTTTT. Its translation is CASTYSSIGPRAGEKLFF.

The chain joins TRBV9 to TRBJ1-2, with D tentatively TRBD1 (6 bases). The CDR3 consists of 11 residues. Germline assignment: CDR1 SGDLS and CDR2 YYNGEE. V lost 0 bases and J 9 bases, leaving 6 bases between the germline ends. The CDR3 bases are TGTGCCAGCAGCGTAGGGGACAGCTACACCTTC. Residues: CASSVGDSYTF.

The V gene is TRBV10-1, the J gene TRBJ2-1, with D possibly TRBD1 on 6 matching bases. This CDR3 has 16 residues. Germline V lookup: CDR1 WNHNN, CDR2 SYGVQD (reference sequence). V dropped 7 bases and J dropped 2 bases, with 18 bases sitting between them. The CDR3 reads CASTKGGPSTYNEQFF. As DNA, the CDR3 is TGCGCCAGCACCAAAGGGGGTCCCTCAACCTACAATGAGCAGTTCTTC.

This clone was seen ten or more times. The J gene is TRBJ1-3, the V gene TRBV6-1; D is undetermined. Trimming took off 1 base at V and 0 bases at J, with 7 bases between the two ends. The germline V gene encodes CDR1 MNHNS and CDR2 SASEGT. This CDR3 is built from 15 residues. The CDR3 is CASSEVPNSGNTIYF. In DNA form, the CDR3 reads TGTGCCAGCAGTGAAGTTCCCAACTCTGGAAACACCATATATTTT.

The chain links TRBV19 to TRBJ2-2; 11 bases line up with TRBD1. CDR3 length: 15 amino acids. Germline trimming cut 4 bases from V and 6 bases from J; bases unmatched to any gene: 4. In germline, CDR1 is LNHDA, CDR2 SQIVND (reference sequence). The CDR3 DNA reads TGTGCCAGTAGTACTGGACAGGGGGCGGCCGGGGAGCTGTTTTTT. Translation gives CASSTGQGAAGELFF.

This clone was detected a few times. This sequence joins TRBV6-2 or TRBV6-3 and TRBJ2-2; TRBD2 is a possible D gene (5 bases). The CDR3 sequence is 14 residues long. Per the germline V gene, CDR1 is MNHEY and CDR2 is SVGEGT. V lost 2 bases, J lost 1 base, and 5 bases lay in between. This chain's CDR3 is CASSYGGNTGELFF. The CDR3, as DNA: TGTGCCAGCAGTTACGGAGGGAACACCGGGGAGCTGTTTTTT.

The V call is TRBV10-1, the J call TRBJ2-7, with D hard to call. Germline V gives CDR1 WNHNN, CDR2 SYGVQD (reference sequence). Trimming shortened V by 3 bases and J by 0 bases, and 6 bases separated the two germline ends. The CDR3 contains 13 residues. Here the CDR3 reads CASSDGSSYEQYF. DNA for the CDR3: TGCGCCAGCAGTGACGGTAGCTCCTACGAGCAGTACTTC.

The J gene is TRBJ1-1, the V gene TRBV12-3 or TRBV12-4; D unclear. This CDR3 is built from 13 residues. Trimming removed 4 bases at V and 1 base at J, with 7 bases between. The CDR3 region has the DNA TGTGCCAGCAGTTATACTACGAACACTGAAGCTTTCTTT. The encoded protein is CASSYTTNTEAFF.

The CDR3 nucleotides read TGTGCCAGCAGCCTCAAAGCGGGGGACGTCTCCTACGAGCAGTACTTC. Amino acid sequence: CASSLKAGDVSYEQYF. The chain carries TRBV7-9 and TRBJ2-7, with 8 bases lining up with TRBD2. V shed 5 bases and J 0 bases; nucleotides not matched to a gene: 9. The germline V gene has CDR1 SEHNR and CDR2 FQNEAQ (reference sequence). The CDR3 length is 16 residues.

The V gene is TRBV28, the J gene TRBJ1-1, with D maybe TRBD1 (5 bases). Between the trimmed V and J ends, which lost 6 bases and 11 bases, there was a span of 13 bases. The length of the CDR3 is 11 residues. CDR1 is MDHEN and CDR2 is SYDVKM in the germline V gene. CDR3 coding DNA: TGTGCCAGCAGGGGGGGAAATAGGGCTTTCTTT. Its translation: CASRGGNRAFF.

This chain connects TRBV10-1 to TRBJ2-3; 10 positions match TRBD2. CDR3 length: 16 amino acids. CDR1 WNHNN and CDR2 SYGVQD come from the germline V gene (reference sequence). With 3 bases clipped from V and 2 bases from J, the junction kept 5 bases outside the gene matches. For the CDR3, the DNA is TGCGCCAGCAGTGAAGGACTAGCGGTACACACAGATACGCAGTATTTT. Encoded protein: CASSEGLAVHTDTQYF.

The chain uses TRBV5-1 and TRBJ2-2, with D possibly being TRBD1 (6 bases). In germline, CDR1 is SGHRS, CDR2 YFSETQ. The CDR3 consists of 16 residues. Trimming removed 1 base from V and 0 bases from J, with 10 bases in between. Written as DNA, the CDR3 is TGCGCCAGCAGCTTGTGGGACACCTCGAACACCGGGGAGCTGTTTTTT. Its protein product is CASSLWDTSNTGELFF.

V usage is TRBV9 and J usage is TRBJ1-1; no definite D call. Germline CDR1 is SGDLS and CDR2 is YYNGEE. The CDR3 length is 15 residues. With 0 bases removed from V and 0 bases from J, the gap between germline ends came to 9 bases. The CDR3 sequence: CASSVGPALNTEAFF. For the CDR3, the DNA is TGTGCCAGCAGCGTAGGGCCAGCCTTGAACACTGAAGCTTTCTTT. Together with reference TRBV9 and TRBJ1-1, the CDR3 gives the full variable domain: DSGVTQTPKHLITATGQRVTLRCSPRSGDLSVYWYQQSLDQGLQFLIQYYNGEERAKGNILERFSAQQFPDLHSELNLSSLELGDSALYFCASSVGPALNTEAFFGQGTRLTVV.

The J gene is TRBJ1-2, the V gene TRBV27; D is ambiguous. Germline V gene sequence: CDR1 MNHEY, CDR2 SMNVEV (reference sequence). The CDR3 contains 13 residues. The germline V and J ends were trimmed by 2 bases and 2 bases, with 6 bases remaining between them. The CDR3 reads CASSLRSNYGYTF. The DNA for the CDR3 is TGTGCCAGCAGTTTAAGGAGCAACTATGGCTACACCTTC.

The chain couples TRBV29-1 to TRBJ2-3; D gene ambiguous. The CDR3 has 15 residues. From germline, CDR1 is SQVTM and CDR2 ANQGSEA. Trimming left V 4 bases short and J 0 bases short, with 14 bases between. DNA for the CDR3: TGCAGCGTTGTACTAAACTTGGGGAGCACAGATACGCAGTATTTT. It encodes CSVVLNLGSTDTQYF.

The rearrangement links TRBV7-8 to TRBJ2-4; D is unclear. The CDR3 has 16 amino acids. In germline, CDR1 is SGHVS, CDR2 FQNEAQ. V shed 5 bases and J shed 0 bases, with 14 bases lying between them. The CDR3 nucleotides are TGTGCCAGCAGCGAAGAACTCACCGGAGCCAAAAACATTCAGTACTTC. This encodes CASSEELTGAKNIQYF.

This chain links TRBV7-2 with TRBJ2-1, with D possibly matching TRBD1 (6 bases). The CDR3 is made up of 15 amino acids. Germline V lookup: CDR1 SGHTA, CDR2 FQGNSA. V was cut by 4 bases and J by 9 bases, with 19 bases left in between. Written as DNA, the CDR3 is TGTGCCAGCAGCTCGAGATGGACAGTACAGGTTGAGCAGTTCTTC. Its translation is CASSSRWTVQVEQFF.

The V and J genes are TRBV4-3 and TRBJ2-1; 8 bases match TRBD2. After removal of 2 bases from V and 7 bases from J, the junction contained 10 bases not matched to a gene. The CDR3 extends over 16 amino acids. Germline V lookup: CDR1 LGHNA, CDR2 YSLEER. The CDR3 sequence is CASSQLTGGPRNEQFF. DNA for the CDR3: TGCGCCAGCAGCCAATTGACGGGGGGGCCTCGGAATGAGCAGTTCTTC.

The genes are TRBV14 and TRBJ2-7; TRBD1 matches at 10 bases. Trimming removed 3 bases from V and 7 bases from J; junction bases left unmatched: 3. Looked up from germline, CDR1 is SGHDN and CDR2 is FVKESK. The CDR3 has 13 residues. CDR3 protein: CASSQTGGWEQYF. In DNA, the CDR3 is TGTGCCAGCAGCCAGACAGGGGGCTGGGAGCAGTACTTC.

V gene TRBV19 combines with J gene TRBJ1-5; 7 nucleotides line up with TRBD1. Germline V gives CDR1 LNHDA, CDR2 SQIVND (reference sequence). The CDR3 is 15 residues long. V trimming: 1 base; J trimming: 11 bases; junction bases outside the gene matches: 11. The CDR3 sequence is CASSIVVQGTLAQHF. CDR3 DNA: TGTGCCAGTAGTATAGTGGTACAGGGGACATTGGCCCAGCATTTT. Full variable domain (missing parts from reference TRBV19 and TRBJ1-5): DGGITQSPKYLFRKEGQNVTLSCEQNLNHDAMYWYRQDPGQGLRLIYYSQIVNDFQKGDIAEGYSVSREKKESFPLTVTSAQKNPTAFYLCASSIVVQGTLAQHFGDGTRLSIL.

Comment on this clone: Other DNA sequences in the same sample also yield this CDR3. V is TRBV18 and J is TRBJ2-2; D gene unclear. CDR1 is KGHSH, CDR2 LQKENI, per germline. With 8 bases removed from V and 5 bases from J, the gap between germline ends came to 12 bases. The CDR3 loop spans 13 amino acids. The CDR3 reads CASSPLGTGELFF. The CDR3 nucleotides are TGTGCCAGCAGCCCCTTGGGTACCGGGGAGCTGTTTTTT.

The chain uses TRBV19 and TRBJ1-1, with 10 bases identical to TRBD1. J lost 0 bases, V lost 4 bases, and 5 bases had no gene match. Germline CDR1 reads LNHDA; CDR2 reads SQIVND (reference sequence). This CDR3 has 16 amino acids. For the CDR3, the DNA is TGTGCCAGTAGTACGGGACAGGGGTTGGTGAACACTGAAGCTTTCTTT. Its protein product is CASSTGQGLVNTEAFF.

Here the CDR3 reads CASSQVVGHGGYGYTF. CDR3 sequence (DNA): TGCGCCAGCAGCCAAGTAGTGGGCCACGGAGGCTATGGCTACACCTTC. The chain uses TRBV4-1 and TRBJ1-2, with D unclear. Trimming stripped 1 base from V and 4 bases from J, with 16 bases between. The length of the CDR3 is 16 residues. Per the germline V gene, CDR1 is MGHRA and CDR2 is YSYEKL.

The chain recombines TRBV19 with TRBJ1-2; D uncertain. This CDR3 has 13 residues. Looked up from germline, CDR1 is LNHDA and CDR2 is SQIVND (reference sequence). V lost 4 bases, J lost 4 bases, and 10 bases lay in between. The CDR3 nucleotides read TGTGCCAGTAGTACCCGGGGAGGCTATGGCTACACCTTC. This codes for CASSTRGGYGYTF. The full variable domain, with the rest looked up from reference TRBV19 and TRBJ1-2, is DGGITQSPKYLFRKEGQNVTLSCEQNLNHDAMYWYRQDPGQGLRLIYYSQIVNDFQKGDIAEGYSVSREKKESFPLTVTSAQKNPTAFYLCASSTRGGYGYTFGSGTRLTVV.

The chain joins TRBV7-2 to TRBJ2-1; D is perhaps TRBD1 or TRBD2 (6 bases each). The V end lost 4 bases, the J end lost 4 bases, and 11 bases lay between the germline ends. The CDR3 covers 14 residues. Germline V gives CDR1 SGHTA, CDR2 FQGNSA. The CDR3: CASSWGATYNEQFF. The CDR3 nucleotides are TGTGCCAGCAGCTGGGGGGCTACTTACAATGAGCAGTTCTTC.

This chain joins TRBV5-1 and TRBJ2-1; unclear D gene. CDR1 and CDR2 from the germline V gene are SGHRS and YFSETQ. Trimming took 2 bases from V and 5 from J, leaving 8 bases between them. This CDR3 has 13 amino acids. The CDR3 reads CASSFGRDNEQFF. The CDR3 region has the DNA TGCGCCAGCAGCTTTGGCAGAGACAATGAGCAGTTCTTC.

The V call is TRBV5-1, the J call TRBJ2-7; 9 nucleotides match TRBD2. CDR1 is SGHRS and CDR2 is YFSETQ in the germline V gene. The CDR3 runs to 14 residues. V was clipped by 3 bases and J by 1 base; unmatched bases: 2. The CDR3 DNA reads as TGCGCCAGCAGCTCGACTAGCGGTTCCTACGAGCAGTACTTC. Translation gives CASSSTSGSYEQYF.